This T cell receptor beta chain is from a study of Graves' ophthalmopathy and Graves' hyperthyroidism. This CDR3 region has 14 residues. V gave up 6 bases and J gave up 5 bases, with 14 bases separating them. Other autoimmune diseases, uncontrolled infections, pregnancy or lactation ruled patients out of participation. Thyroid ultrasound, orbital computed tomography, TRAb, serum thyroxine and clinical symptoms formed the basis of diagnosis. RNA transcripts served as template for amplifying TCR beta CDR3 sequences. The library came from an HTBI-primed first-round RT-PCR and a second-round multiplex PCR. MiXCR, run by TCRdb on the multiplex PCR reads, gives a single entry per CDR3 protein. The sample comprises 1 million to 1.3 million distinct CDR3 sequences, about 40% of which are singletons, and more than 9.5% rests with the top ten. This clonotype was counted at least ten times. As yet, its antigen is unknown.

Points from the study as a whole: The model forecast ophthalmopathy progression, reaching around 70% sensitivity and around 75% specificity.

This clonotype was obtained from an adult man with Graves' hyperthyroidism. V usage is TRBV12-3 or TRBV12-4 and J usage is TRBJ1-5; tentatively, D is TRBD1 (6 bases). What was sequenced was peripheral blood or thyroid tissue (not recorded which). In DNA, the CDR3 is TGTGCCAGCAGACCACAGGGTAAGGATCAGCCCCAGCATTTT. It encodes CASRPQGKDQPQHF.